A selection of T cell receptor beta chains follows, all from one sample in a study of blood T cells in healthy people across ages. TCRdb ran MiXCR on the 5' RACE reads and lists one entry per CDR3 protein. This sample yields around 990,000 distinct CDR3 sequences, of which around two fifths are seen a single time; about an eighth belongs to the top ten. Material for sequencing was blood. The receptors shown here come from a man between 18 and 35 years old in good health. Both conserved end residues are part of each CDR3. Fields, in order: D gene, V gene, clone size, J gene, CDR3 DNA, CDR3 protein. D genes are given only for firm matches. Rows may omit the clone size; those that give it use once, few, many or a size class.

>TRBD2|TRBV29-1|few|TRBJ2-2
TGCAGCGTTGAGGCCGGGGGGAGGGAGCTGTTTTTT
CSVEAGGRELFF
>NA|TRBV6-5|NA|TRBJ1-1
TGTGCCAGCAGTTACTGGTGGGGGGTCTCGAACACTGAAGCTTTCTTT
CASSYWWGVSNTEAFF
>TRBD1|TRBV12-3/TRBV12-4|few|TRBJ2-2
TGTGCCAGCAGTCCCGAAGGACAGGGTCAGACCGGGGAGCTGTTTTTT
CASSPEGQGQTGELFF
>NA|TRBV27|NA|TRBJ1-5
TGTGCCAGCAGGGATGAGGGGAAGGGTTACCTAAATCAGCCCCAGCATTTT
CASRDEGKGYLNQPQHF
>NA|TRBV6-1|NA|TRBJ1-5
TGTGCCAGCAACCAGGGACGGGGTCAGCCCCAGCATTTT
CASNQGRGQPQHF
>NA|TRBV13|NA|TRBJ2-3
TGTGCCAGCAGCTCCTGGACGGGAACCACAGATACGCAGTATTTT
CASSSWTGTTDTQYF
>NA|TRBV2|few|TRBJ1-5
TGTGCCAGCAGTCTGACAGTCTCAAGCAATCAGCCCCAGCATTTT
CASSLTVSSNQPQHF
>NA|TRBV15|NA|TRBJ2-3
TGTGCCACCAGCAGCCTCACAGATACGCAGTATTTT
CATSSLTDTQYF
>NA|TRBV4-1|few|TRBJ1-2
TGCGCCAGCAGCCAAGAAATTCTTTACTATGGCTACACCTTC
CASSQEILYYGYTF
>NA|TRBV5-6|NA|TRBJ2-5
TGTGCCAGCAGCCAAGTAGGGGAGAATGAGCAGTACTTC
CASSQVGENEQYF
>TRBD2|TRBV4-1|NA|TRBJ2-3
TGCGCCAGCGGGGGGCGGGGGGACCTCACAGATACGCAGTATTTT
CASGGRGDLTDTQYF
>NA|TRBV7-9|NA|TRBJ2-7
TGTGCCTCGAGGACGGGGAATGAGCAGTACTTC
CASRTGNEQYF
>TRBD2|TRBV4-3|NA|TRBJ2-1
TGCGCCAGCAGCCAAGGTAGTAGCGGGGGTAACTACAATGAGCAGTTCTTC
CASSQGSSGGNYNEQFF
>TRBD2|TRBV11-3|few|TRBJ2-3
TGTGCCAGCAGCGCCCGACTAGCAGTCGGCGCAGATACGCAGTATTTT
CASSARLAVGADTQYF
>NA|TRBV19|NA|TRBJ2-1
TGTGCCAGTAGTATTGCCCCTCGAACAGGGAAGCAGTTCTTC
CASSIAPRTGKQFF
>TRBD1|TRBV2|NA|TRBJ2-3
TGTGCCGTCCGGGACAGGGACGCAGATACGCAGTATTTT
CAVRDRDADTQYF
>TRBD1|TRBV2|NA|TRBJ1-5
TGTGCCAGCAGGGGGACAGATCCACAGCCCCAGCATTTT
CASRGTDPQPQHF
>NA|TRBV7-2|NA|TRBJ2-3
TGTGCCAGCAGCTTACCCCTAGCCCTTGTGACAGATACGCAGTATTTT
CASSLPLALVTDTQYF
>NA|TRBV2|NA|TRBJ2-1
TGTGCCAGCAGTGAAAGGTGGTCAGAGCGTTACAATGAGCAGTTCTTC
CASSERWSERYNEQFF
>TRBD1|TRBV27|NA|TRBJ1-2
TGTGCCAGCAGCGTCAGGGGGCGGTTAGAAGGCTACACCTTC
CASSVRGRLEGYTF
>TRBD1|TRBV30|NA|TRBJ1-1
TGTGCCTGGAACCAAGGGACAGCTAAAGCTTTCTTT
CAWNQGTAKAFF
>NA|TRBV20-1|NA|TRBJ2-5
TGCAGTGCTAGAGGGACTACAGATAAAGAGACCCAGTACTTC
CSARGTTDKETQYF
>NA|TRBV4-1|NA|TRBJ1-4
TGTGCCAGCAGCCAAGATGCCAGTCGGGAAAAACTGTTTTTT
CASSQDASREKLFF
>TRBD2|TRBV29-1|NA|TRBJ2-1
TGCAGCGTTGAGGGGACTAGCAATGAGCAGTTCTTC
CSVEGTSNEQFF
>NA|TRBV6-2/TRBV6-3|few|TRBJ1-5
TGTGCCAGCAGTTACAACCAGGGGTTGGACCCCCAGCATTTT
CASSYNQGLDPQHF
>NA|TRBV7-2|NA|TRBJ1-6
TGTGCCAGCAGCTTAGAGTCAGGGTCTCATTCACCCCTCCACTTT
CASSLESGSHSPLHF
>TRBD1|TRBV29-1|NA|TRBJ1-4
TGCAGCGTGACAGGGGAAACTAATGAAAAACTGTTTTTT
CSVTGETNEKLFF
>TRBD2|TRBV13|NA|TRBJ2-1
TGTGCCAGCAGCCTCCCTGGCGGGGGGGCCTACAATGAGCAGTTCTTC
CASSLPGGGAYNEQFF
>NA|TRBV5-1|NA|TRBJ2-1
TGCGCCAGCGGACAGATGGATGAGCGGTTCTTC
CASGQMDERFF
>NA|TRBV14|NA|TRBJ1-2
TGTGCCAGCAGCCAAGGGCCAGGCCGCTATGGCTACACCTTC
CASSQGPGRYGYTF
>NA|TRBV7-9|NA|TRBJ1-1
TGTGCCAGCAGCTTAGTTCTCGGGTTCACTGAAGCTTTCTTT
CASSLVLGFTEAFF
>NA|TRBV27|NA|TRBJ1-2
TGTGCCAGCAGTTTTAGTGCCGGGGAGACTAACTATGGCTACACCTTC
CASSFSAGETNYGYTF
>NA|TRBV20-1|few|TRBJ2-3
TGCAGTGCTAGAGATTGGGGCACAGCGAAGGCAGGTACAGATACGCAGTATTTT
CSARDWGTAKAGTDTQYF
>TRBD2|TRBV6-2/TRBV6-3|once|TRBJ2-2
TGTGCCAGCAGTTTTAGGACTAGCGGGGTAAATTACGCCGGGGAGCTGTTTTTT
CASSFRTSGVNYAGELFF
>NA|TRBV6-2/TRBV6-3|few|TRBJ2-3
TGTGCCAGCAGAGAACATCAGGGCGCCCCTAGCACAGATACGCAGTATTTT
CASREHQGAPSTDTQYF
>NA|TRBV20-1|few|TRBJ1-6
TGCAGTGCTAGTAATTCACCCCTCCACTTT
CSASNSPLHF
>NA|TRBV7-9|few|TRBJ2-3
TGTGCCAGCAGCCTACGCCGGGCGGGGACAGATACGCAGTATTTT
CASSLRRAGTDTQYF
>TRBD1|TRBV7-8|NA|TRBJ2-7
TGTGCCAGCAGCTTCGAGCCGGACAGGAGCTACGAGCAGTACTTC
CASSFEPDRSYEQYF
>NA|TRBV7-9|once|TRBJ2-1
TGTGCCAGCAGCTTAAGGCAGTTCAATGAGCAGTTCTTC
CASSLRQFNEQFF
>TRBD1|TRBV5-1|many|TRBJ2-1
TGCGCCAGCAGCTCTCTTCGACCGGGACAGGGGGTGAATGAGCAGTTCTTC
CASSSLRPGQGVNEQFF
>NA|TRBV15|NA|TRBJ1-4
TGTGCCACCAGCAGTGAGGGGGGAAAACTGTTTTTT
CATSSEGGKLFF
>NA|TRBV4-3|NA|TRBJ1-6
TGCGCCAGCAGCCAAGATCCTAAACCCTGGGCAGGGCCTAATTCACCCCTCCACTTT
CASSQDPKPWAGPNSPLHF
>NA|TRBV20-1|few|TRBJ1-2
TGCAGTGCTAGAGATCGGGACTCAGGCCCTAGGGGCTACACCTTC
CSARDRDSGPRGYTF
>TRBD2|TRBV15|NA|TRBJ2-5
TGTGCCACCAGCAGAGATTGGACTAGCGAAGAGACCCAGTACTTC
CATSRDWTSEETQYF
>NA|TRBV21-1|NA|TRBJ2-7
TGTGCCAGCAGCGGCGTGGGGGAGGCTGAAGAGCAGTACTTC
CASSGVGEAEEQYF
>NA|TRBV28|NA|TRBJ1-4
TGTGCCAGCAGTTTGTCGGGGCAGGGGCGTCCAACTAATGAAAAACTGTTTTTT
CASSLSGQGRPTNEKLFF
>NA|TRBV4-3|once|TRBJ2-6
TGCGCCAGCAGCCCCGGATGGGCCAACGTCCTGACTTTC
CASSPGWANVLTF
>NA|TRBV2|NA|TRBJ1-1
TGTGCCAGCGAAGTTGCGATCACTGAAGCTTTCTTT
CASEVAITEAFF
>NA|TRBV29-1|NA|TRBJ1-1
TGCAGCGCCCTGGACAGTTCTCTGAACACTGAAGCTTTCTTT
CSALDSSLNTEAFF
>NA|TRBV28|NA|TRBJ1-4
TGTGCCAGCAGTTTGGGACTTAAACTGTTTTTT
CASSLGLKLFF
>TRBD2|TRBV14|NA|TRBJ2-1
TGTGCCAGCAGCCAGCTAGCGGGGCTGGGCAATGAGCAGTTCTTC
CASSQLAGLGNEQFF
>NA|TRBV6-5|NA|TRBJ2-2
TGTGCCAGCAGTTACGAAACAGGTTTCGGCGGGGAGCTGTTTTTT
CASSYETGFGGELFF
>NA|TRBV12-3/TRBV12-4|NA|TRBJ2-2
TGTGCCAGCGTCAAACAAGGGGACCCGAACACCGGGGAGCTGTTTTTT
CASVKQGDPNTGELFF
>NA|TRBV7-3|NA|TRBJ2-1
TGTGCCAGCAGCTTAATGGGGGGATTCGCCTACAATGAGCAGTTCTTC
CASSLMGGFAYNEQFF